The next 32 T cell receptor beta chains were all read from a single sample in a study of T-cell reconstitution after alpha-beta-depleted transplantation in children. Unique molecular identifiers were incorporated when the TCRbeta library was constructed. TCRdb analysed the PCR reads with MiXCR anew, one entry per CDR3 protein. Seen here are about 500,000 distinct CDR3 sequences, about 31% observed once, and the top ten hold less than 2.5%. This specimen was PBMCs from the stem cell graft donor, taken from the stem cell graft. These receptors were taken from a human donor who donated a stem cell graft to a child with aplastic anemia.

The table lists this clonotype with many counts. The chain carries TRBV7-2 and TRBJ2-6, with D possibly matching TRBD2 (6 bases). CDR3 size: 15 residues. The V and J ends lost 3 bases and 2 bases respectively, with 8 bases between them. Germline lookup yields CDR1 SGHTA and CDR2 FQGNSA. CDR3 sequence: CASSLGGAGANVLTF. The CDR3 DNA reads as TGTGCCAGCAGCTTGGGGGGAGCTGGGGCCAACGTCCTGACTTTC.

This sequence joins TRBV6-1 and TRBJ2-7; TRBD2 is a possible D gene (5 bases). The germline V and J ends were trimmed by 7 bases and 0 bases, with 13 bases remaining between them. Germline assignment: CDR1 MNHNS and CDR2 SASEGT. This CDR3 comprises 14 residues. The CDR3 protein is CASKSHGGSYEQYV. The CDR3 DNA sequence: TGTGCCAGCAAAAGCCACGGAGGCTCCTACGAGCAGTACGTC.

The chain recombines TRBV5-1 with TRBJ1-4; D gene ambiguous. The CDR3 extends over 15 amino acids. In germline, CDR1 is SGHRS, CDR2 YFSETQ. The germline V and J ends were trimmed by 4 bases and 3 bases, with 13 bases remaining between them. CDR3 amino acids: CASSPAVAANEKLFF. The CDR3 DNA reads TGCGCCAGCAGCCCTGCGGTGGCGGCTAATGAAAAACTGTTTTTT.

V and J are TRBV5-1 and TRBJ1-1, with D possibly being TRBD1 (5 bases). This CDR3 has 16 amino acids. V lost 0 bases and J 0 bases, leaving 12 bases between the germline ends. Germline CDR1 is SGHRS and CDR2 is YFSETQ. CDR3 nucleotide sequence: TGCGCCAGCAGCTTGGGGCAGGGCAACGTGAACACTGAAGCTTTCTTT. It translates to CASSLGQGNVNTEAFF.

V usage is TRBV20-1 and J usage is TRBJ1-4; unclear D gene. CDR1 and CDR2 from the germline V gene are DFQATT and SNEGSKA (reference sequence). V was cut by 3 bases and J by 10 bases, with 12 bases left in between. CDR3 length equals 12 residues. The CDR3 DNA reads as TGCAGTGCTAGCGCCGTGCGCGGAAAACTGTTTTTT. This translates into CSASAVRGKLFF.

This sequence joins TRBV5-1 and TRBJ2-1; 12 nucleotides match TRBD2. Germline assignment: CDR1 SGHRS and CDR2 YFSETQ. Trimming at V came to 4 bases and at J to 6 bases, leaving 5 bases not matched to a gene. CDR3 size: 15 residues. This chain's CDR3 is CASSQTSGSANEQFF. In DNA form, the CDR3 reads TGCGCCAGCAGCCAGACTAGCGGGAGTGCCAATGAGCAGTTCTTC.

This sequence joins TRBV5-1 and TRBJ2-1, with 9 positions matching TRBD2. Unmatched junction bases numbered 14, after V lost 7 bases and J lost 3 bases. The CDR3 consists of 17 residues. CDR1 is SGHRS, CDR2 YFSETQ, per germline. DNA for the CDR3: TGCGCCAGCGGCCCGGGGACTAGCATCGCCCTCTACAATGAGCAGTTCTTC. This codes for CASGPGTSIALYNEQFF.

The rearrangement joins TRBV30 to TRBJ2-7, with 12 bases aligning to TRBD2. Germline CDR1 reads GTSNPN; CDR2 reads SVGIG (reference sequence). This CDR3 contains 17 residues. V lost 2 bases, J lost 3 bases, and 11 bases stayed unmatched. The CDR3 reads CAWSSRRLAGVYYEQYV. Here the CDR3 DNA reads TGTGCCTGGAGTAGCCGCCGACTAGCGGGAGTGTACTACGAGCAGTACGTC.

The sample holds a few counts of this clonotype. The rearrangement uses TRBV11-2 and TRBJ2-6; unclear D gene. V shed 1 base and J shed 0 bases, with 7 bases lying between them. The germline gives CDR1 SGHAT, CDR2 FQNNGV. The CDR3 totals 16 residues. The CDR3 sequence is CASSLVSVSGANVLTF. For the CDR3, the DNA is TGTGCCAGCAGCTTAGTGTCGGTCTCTGGGGCCAACGTCCTGACTTTC.

The rearrangement links TRBV3-1 to TRBJ2-1, with 9 bases that match TRBD2. CDR1 LGHDT and CDR2 YNNKEL come from the germline V gene (reference sequence). The length of the CDR3 is 15 residues. V was clipped by 6 bases and J by 7 bases; unmatched bases: 10. The CDR3 here is CASRYSGSRENEQFF. The CDR3 nucleotides read TGTGCCAGCAGATATAGCGGGAGTCGGGAGAATGAGCAGTTCTTC.

In DNA, the CDR3 is TGCGCCAGCAGCCCCCCGGCCCAGGGTAAGGATACGCAGTATTTT. It yields the protein CASSPPAQGKDTQYF. The chain combines TRBV5-1 with TRBJ2-3, with D perhaps matching TRBD1 (5 bases). V lost 4 bases and J 6 bases, leaving 18 bases between the germline ends. CDR1 is SGHRS and CDR2 is YFSETQ in the germline V gene. CDR3 size: 15 residues.

Here the CDR3 DNA reads TGTGCCAGCAGCTCTCTTGGGGGACAGATTTACGAGCAGTACTTC. This translates into CASSSLGGQIYEQYF. The gene calls are TRBV28 and TRBJ2-7, with 7 bases identical to TRBD1. J lost 4 bases, V lost 6 bases, and 12 bases had no gene match. CDR1 is MDHEN, CDR2 SYDVKM, per germline. The CDR3 loop spans 15 amino acids.

The V and J genes are TRBV19 and TRBJ2-7; unclear D gene. The CDR3 sequence is 13 residues long. Trimming stripped 2 bases from V and 2 bases from J, with 7 bases between. Germline V gene sequence: CDR1 LNHDA, CDR2 SQIVND (reference sequence). The CDR3 DNA follows: TGTGCCAGTAGTATACAGGTTACCTACGAGCAGTACTTC. It codes for CASSIQVTYEQYF.

This clonotype was seen a few times. The chain couples TRBV5-6 to TRBJ2-1; possible D gene TRBD2, 6 bases. Trimming pared 3 bases from V and 8 bases from J, leaving 15 bases between. This CDR3 is 14 amino acids long. The germline V gene encodes CDR1 SGHDT and CDR2 YYEEEE. CDR3: CASSSTGVGDEQFF. As DNA, the CDR3 is TGTGCCAGCAGCTCAACGGGAGTGGGGGATGAGCAGTTCTTC.

The chain links TRBV14 to TRBJ2-1, with D perhaps being TRBD1 or TRBD2 (5 bases each). Germline CDR1 reads SGHDN; CDR2 reads FVKESK. Between the trimmed V and J ends, which lost 3 bases and 0 bases, there was a span of 18 bases. CDR3 size: 18 residues. CDR3: CASSQGLAYTSSYNEQFF. The DNA of the CDR3 is TGTGCCAGCAGCCAGGGGCTAGCCTACACAAGCTCCTACAATGAGCAGTTCTTC. Supplemented by reference TRBV14 and TRBJ2-1, the full variable domain reads EAGVTQFPSHSVIEKGQTVTLRCDPISGHDNLYWYRRVMGKEIKFLLHFVKESKQDESGMPNNRFLAERTGGTYSTLKVQPAELEDSGVYFCASSQGLAYTSSYNEQFFGPGTRLTVL.

This clonotype was seen only a few times. V and J are TRBV19 and TRBJ1-1; 8 nucleotides agree with TRBD1. The V and J ends lost 4 bases and 2 bases, in that order; junction bases with no gene match: 9. Per the germline V gene, CDR1 is LNHDA and CDR2 is SQIVND (reference sequence). The CDR3 is 16 residues long. The CDR3 DNA sequence: TGTGCCAGTAGTAGCCTACTCCAGGGGGCTAACACTGAAGCTTTCTTT. It yields the protein CASSSLLQGANTEAFF.

V usage is TRBV5-6 and J usage is TRBJ1-2, with 9 positions matching TRBD1. Germline CDR1 reads SGHDT; CDR2 reads YYEEEE. Trimming cost V 4 bases and J 8 bases; bases outside gene matches: 3. CDR3 length equals 12 residues. The CDR3 reads CASSTGGQGYTF. The DNA of the CDR3 is TGTGCCAGCAGCACAGGGGGCCAGGGCTACACCTTC.

The chain has TRBV6-1 and TRBJ2-3; D possibly uses TRBD1 or TRBD2 (5 bases each). V was cut by 7 bases and J by 0 bases, with 14 bases left in between. Germline V gene lookup returns CDR1 MNHNS and CDR2 SASEGT. The CDR3 length is 15 residues. CDR3 loop: CASTPGQFSTDTQYF. CDR3 DNA: TGTGCCAGCACCCCGGGGCAGTTTAGCACAGATACGCAGTATTTT.

The table lists this clonotype with a few counts. V and J are TRBV6-1 and TRBJ2-7, with D maybe TRBD2 (6 bases). V dropped 3 bases and J dropped 0 bases, with 12 bases sitting between them. From germline, CDR1 is MNHNS and CDR2 SASEGT. The CDR3 is 15 residues long. The CDR3: CASSETGASSYEQYV. CDR3 DNA sequence: TGTGCCAGCAGTGAGACGGGAGCGAGCTCCTACGAGCAGTACGTC.

This clonotype has a handful of counts. This chain connects TRBV6-1 to TRBJ2-2; the match to TRBD2 covers 16 bases. CDR3 length: 16 amino acids. V was clipped by 8 bases and J by 4 bases; unmatched bases: 4. CDR1 and CDR2 (germline): MNHNS, SASEGT. CDR3 nucleotide sequence: TGTGCCAGCGGGACTAGCGGGAGGGCGGTCACCGGGGAGCTGTTTTTT. This gives the protein CASGTSGRAVTGELFF.

This clonotype occurred a few times. J is TRBJ2-1 and V is TRBV15; TRBD2 matches at 13 bases. Germline V gene data show CDR1 as LNHNV and CDR2 as YYDKDF (reference sequence). The CDR3 has 15 amino acids. Losses at the gene ends were 1 base for V and 9 bases for J; bases not matched to a gene: 3. CDR3 DNA: TGTGCCACCAGCAGAGGACTAGCGGGAGGTGGTGAGCAGTTCTTC. Translated, it gives CATSRGLAGGGEQFF. Drawing the rest from reference TRBV15 and TRBJ2-1, the complete variable domain is DAMVIQNPRYQVTQFGKPVTLSCSQTLNHNVMYWYQQKSSQAPKLLFHYYDKDFNNEADTPDNFQSRRPNTSFCFLDIRSPGLGDTAMYLCATSRGLAGGGEQFFGPGTRLTVL.

The chain recombines TRBV7-2 with TRBJ2-2, with TRBD2 matching 10 bases. The germline CDR1 and CDR2 sequences are SGHTA and FQGNSA. The CDR3 is made up of 16 amino acids. V lost 5 bases to trimming and J lost 5 bases; unmatched junction nucleotides: 8. The CDR3: CASSPRAGGTTGELFF. The CDR3 nucleotides read TGTGCCAGCAGCCCTAGAGCGGGAGGGACTACCGGGGAGCTGTTTTTT.

In its sample, this clonotype was seen a few times. The rearrangement joins TRBV20-1 to TRBJ1-5, with 7 bases matching TRBD1. The germline gives CDR1 DFQATT, CDR2 SNEGSKA (reference sequence). The J segment lost 7 bases and the V segment lost 3 bases, leaving 12 bases of the junction unmatched. The CDR3 is made up of 15 amino acids. CDR3 coding DNA: TGCAGTGCTAGGTCCCCCCAGACAGGGAGGCAGCCCCAGCATTTT. Its protein product is CSARSPQTGRQPQHF.

This clonotype was detected only a few times. The CDR3 DNA reads as TGCGCCAGCAGCTCGGGATTGGGTCGGACCTATGGCTACACCTTC. Its translation is CASSSGLGRTYGYTF. The chain employs TRBV5-1 and TRBJ1-2; D not resolved. The CDR3 totals 15 residues. The V end lost 3 bases, the J end lost 4 bases, and 16 bases lay between the germline ends. Germline CDR1 SGHRS, CDR2 YFSETQ.

V gene TRBV6-1 combines with J gene TRBJ1-1; a weak D match, TRBD1 (5 bases). V lost 2 bases, J lost 3 bases, and 16 bases lay in between. Germline V gene lookup returns CDR1 MNHNS and CDR2 SASEGT. This CDR3 has 16 residues. The CDR3 region has the DNA TGTGCCAGCAGTGAATTCCAGGGACTAACGTACACTGAAGCTTTCTTT. Its protein product is CASSEFQGLTYTEAFF.

The rearrangement uses TRBV6-4 and TRBJ2-5, with D perhaps matching TRBD1 or TRBD2 (5 bases each). CDR1 and CDR2 (germline): MRHNA, SNTAGT. CDR3 length: 13 amino acids. Between the trimmed V and J ends, which lost 1 base and 3 bases, there was a span of 6 bases. The DNA of the CDR3 is TGTGCCAGCAGTGACTGGGACGAAGAGACCCAGTACTTC. Translation gives CASSDWDEETQYF.

The chain has TRBV9 and TRBJ1-1; no clear D gene. Germline loops: CDR1 SGDLS, CDR2 YYNGEE. The germline V and J ends were trimmed by 3 bases and 2 bases, with 14 bases remaining between them. The CDR3 totals 15 residues. In DNA, the CDR3 is TGTGCCAGCAGCGCCCCAGGAGGGAGAAACACTGAAGCTTTCTTT. Amino acids: CASSAPGGRNTEAFF.

This clonotype turned up a few times. The V gene is TRBV7-2, the J gene TRBJ1-3; D uncertain. Germline V gene lookup returns CDR1 SGHTA and CDR2 FQGNSA. V was clipped by 0 bases and J by 0 bases, with 6 bases between them. The CDR3 length is 15 residues. Here the CDR3 reads CASSLAPSSGNTIYF. The CDR3 DNA sequence: TGTGCCAGCAGCTTAGCGCCTAGCTCTGGAAACACCATATATTTT.

This chain connects TRBV7-2 to TRBJ2-2; TRBD1 might be the D (6 bases). Germline lookup yields CDR1 SGHTA and CDR2 FQGNSA. CDR3 size: 17 residues. Trimming left V 5 bases short and J 7 bases short, with 23 bases between. In DNA, the CDR3 is TGTGCCAGCAGCCGGAGTCCCGGGACACCTTCTGACGGGGAGCTGTTTTTT. This gives the protein CASSRSPGTPSDGELFF.

V is TRBV29-1 and J is TRBJ1-5; possible D gene TRBD1, 6 bases. CDR3 length: 14 amino acids. Germline assignment: CDR1 SQVTM and CDR2 ANQGSEA. V was clipped by 6 bases and J by 4 bases, with 16 bases between them. The CDR3 reads CSVHVGAGNQPQHF. The CDR3 nucleotides are TGCAGCGTCCACGTGGGGGCTGGGAATCAGCCCCAGCATTTT.

The chain combines TRBV5-1 with TRBJ2-5, with a weak D call TRBD1 (5 bases). The CDR3 spans 14 residues. Trimming took off 0 bases at V and 5 bases at J, with 11 bases between the two ends. Germline CDR1 is SGHRS and CDR2 is YFSETQ. The CDR3 loop is CASSLEQERETQYF. CDR3 bases: TGCGCCAGCAGCTTGGAACAGGAGAGGGAGACCCAGTACTTC.

About this clonotype itself: At one boundary the junction diverges from the germline segment, which might be a read error. The CDR3 sequence is CGWSGEYTEAFF. The CDR3 nucleotides are TGTGGCTGGAGTGGAGAATACACTGAAGCTTTCTTT. This sequence joins TRBV30 and TRBJ1-1, with no clear D. CDR1 GTSNPN and CDR2 SVGIG come from the germline V gene (reference sequence). The CDR3 is 12 amino acids. The variable domain in full, completed from reference TRBV30 and TRBJ1-1, reads SQTIHQWPATLVQPVGSPLSLECTVEGTSNPNLYWYRQAAGRGLQLLFYSVGIGQISSEVPQNLSASRPQDRQFILSSKKLLLSDSGFYLCGWSGEYTEAFFGQGTRLTVV.